Presented here are 19 T cell receptor beta chains from one specimen sequenced in a study of blood T cell repertoires in COVID-19. Produced via immunoSEQ multiplex PCR; TCRdb's table is partial and in-frame only. In the table there are 200,000 to 250,000 clones, roughly nine tenths of which are singletons. Input material: PBMCs or T cells enriched from blood (not recorded which). The receptors originated from a woman in her 50s in a cohort exposed to, infected with or recovered from COVID-19 (not recorded which).

The chain combines TRBV4-3 with TRBJ1-4; D perhaps matches TRBD1 (6 bases). The CDR3 consists of 17 residues. In germline, CDR1 is LGHNA, CDR2 YSLEER. Trimming took off 1 base at V and 4 bases at J, with 16 bases between the two ends. DNA for the CDR3: TGCGCCAGCAGCCAAGCACTTCGTGGGGGCGATAATGAAAAACTGTTTTTT. Amino acids: CASSQALRGGDNEKLFF.

This chain uses TRBV7-9 with TRBJ1-5; no definite D call. V lost 5 bases to trimming and J lost 4 bases, with 12 bases between them. The CDR3 is 14 amino acids. Per germline, CDR1 SEHNR and CDR2 FQNEAQ (reference sequence). DNA of the CDR3: TGTGCCAGCAGCGGCGGGAACCCAAATCAGCCCCAGCATTTT. It is translated as CASSGGNPNQPQHF.

The chain joins TRBV5-4 to TRBJ1-2; D is unclear. The V gene lost 0 bases and the J gene lost 4 bases, with 7 bases spanning the gap. Germline loops: CDR1 SGHNT, CDR2 YYREEE (reference sequence). This CDR3 comprises 13 residues. The CDR3 protein is CASSLGHSYGYTF. The CDR3 coding sequence is TGTGCCAGCAGCTTGGGACACAGCTATGGCTACACCTTC.

This clone has more than one count but fewer than ten. This chain connects TRBV2 to TRBJ2-4, with 10 positions matching TRBD1. Germline V lookup: CDR1 SNHLY, CDR2 FYNNEI. V dropped 5 bases and J dropped 4; count of bases not matched to a gene: 8. The CDR3 extends over 16 amino acids. CDR3: CASSPGTGEEKNIQYF. In DNA form, the CDR3 reads TGTGCCAGCAGTCCCGGGACAGGGGAAGAGAAAAACATTCAGTACTTC.

The chain is built from TRBV2 and TRBJ1-5; 7 nucleotides agree with TRBD1. Germline CDR1 SNHLY, CDR2 FYNNEI. V lost 1 base to trimming and J lost 4 bases; unmatched junction nucleotides: 4. This CDR3 has 15 residues. This CDR3 reads CASSEGPTGNQPQHF. The CDR3 DNA is TGTGCCAGCAGTGAAGGGCCGACAGGGAATCAGCCCCAGCATTTT.

The chain carries TRBV29-1 and TRBJ2-5, with 8 bases matching TRBD2. Germline assignment: CDR1 SQVTM and CDR2 ANQGSEA. V trimming: 4 bases; J trimming: 5 bases; junction bases outside the gene matches: 3. CDR3 length equals 12 residues. The CDR3 DNA is TGCAGCGTTGGTTCGGGGGGGGAGACCCAGTACTTC. This encodes CSVGSGGETQYF.

This clone was detected only a few times. This chain uses TRBV30 with TRBJ1-2, with TRBD1 as a possible D gene (5 bases). The length of the CDR3 is 13 residues. Germline CDR1 reads GTSNPN; CDR2 reads SVGIG (reference sequence). The V end was cut by 2 bases, the J end by 8 bases, with 15 bases between. CDR3 sequence (DNA): TGTGCCTGGAGTATAGCAGGGAATGACGGCTACACCTTC. Encoded protein: CAWSIAGNDGYTF.

The chain links TRBV7-2 to TRBJ2-3, with 7 nucleotides matching TRBD2. Germline-derived CDR1 and CDR2 are SGHTA and FQGNSA. The CDR3 sequence is 13 residues long. Trimming removed 0 bases from V and 13 bases from J; junction bases left unmatched: 7. The chain's CDR3 is CASSLAQTSWEYF. CDR3 DNA sequence: TGTGCCAGCAGCTTAGCCCAGACTAGCTGGGAGTATTTT.

In this sample, this clone turned up a few times. CDR3 region: CASSLGGATAYEQYF. Written as DNA, the CDR3 is TGTGCCAGCAGTTTGGGTGGGGCGACCGCCTACGAGCAGTACTTC. The chain carries TRBV27 and TRBJ2-7; maybe TRBD1 (5 bases). V gave up 3 bases and J gave up 2 bases, with 14 bases separating them. Germline CDR1 MNHEY, CDR2 SMNVEV (reference sequence). This CDR3 spans 15 amino acids.

This chain uses TRBV12-3 or TRBV12-4 with TRBJ1-1; D perhaps matches TRBD1 (5 bases). Deletions cut 6 bases from V and 8 bases from J, with 13 bases between. CDR3 length: 12 amino acids. CDR3 sequence: CASRQTRGEAFF. Here the CDR3 DNA reads TGTGCCAGCAGACAAACCCGGGGGGAAGCTTTCTTT.

This clone occurred a few times. Written as DNA, the CDR3 is TGCGCCAGCAGCAAAGGACAGGGGGTCACCCAGTACTTC. It codes for CASSKGQGVTQYF. J is TRBJ2-5 and V is TRBV10-2; 10 bases are a match to TRBD1. CDR3 size: 13 residues. Germline V lookup: CDR1 WSHSY, CDR2 SAAADI. V was pared by 6 bases and J by 8 bases, with 6 bases of the junction left unmatched.

V is TRBV7-6 and J is TRBJ1-5, with D possibly matching TRBD1 (5 bases). Trimming pared 5 bases from V and 0 bases from J, leaving 20 bases between. Germline assignment: CDR1 SGHVS and CDR2 FNYEAQ. The CDR3 extends over 18 amino acids. This CDR3 is CASSTLGGGAYSNQPQHF. In nucleotides, the CDR3 is TGTGCCAGCAGCACGTTGGGCGGAGGGGCGTATAGCAATCAGCCCCAGCATTTT.

This chain links TRBV5-1 with TRBJ2-5; TRBD2 matches at 8 bases. Germline lookup yields CDR1 SGHRS and CDR2 YFSETQ. V trimming: 4 bases; J trimming: 0 bases; junction bases outside the gene matches: 8. The CDR3 extends over 16 amino acids. Here the CDR3 reads CASSREGRLYQETQYF. Written as DNA, the CDR3 is TGCGCCAGCAGCCGGGAGGGACGGTTATACCAAGAGACCCAGTACTTC.

V and J are TRBV10-3 and TRBJ2-1, with 8 bases aligning to TRBD2. The germline gives CDR1 ENHRY, CDR2 SYGVKD. The V and J ends lost 6 bases and 4 bases, in that order; junction bases with no gene match: 5. The length of the CDR3 is 14 residues. The CDR3 DNA is TGTGCCATCAGACTAGCGGACCTATACAATGAGCAGTTCTTC. Protein sequence: CAIRLADLYNEQFF.

The chain is built from TRBV19 and TRBJ1-6, with unresolved D. The germline gives CDR1 LNHDA, CDR2 SQIVND (reference sequence). With 4 bases removed from V and 9 bases from J, the gap between germline ends came to 7 bases. The CDR3 has 12 amino acids. The CDR3 nucleotides read TGTGCCAGTAGTACACATGCTTCACCCCTCCACTTT. Protein: CASSTHASPLHF.

The chain combines TRBV29-1 with TRBJ1-2, with TRBD1 matching over 11 bases. The CDR3 is 14 amino acids. Trimming cost V 0 bases and J 8 bases; bases outside gene matches: 5. Germline CDR1 and CDR2: SQVTM and ANQGSEA. CDR3 residues: CSVEDADRGRGYTF. The CDR3 DNA is TGCAGCGTTGAAGATGCGGACAGGGGGCGAGGCTACACCTTC.

The chain employs TRBV4-2 and TRBJ2-7; the match to TRBD1 covers 8 bases. This CDR3 contains 15 residues. Germline CDR1 LGHNA, CDR2 YNFKEQ. Germline trimming cut 0 bases from V and 4 bases from J; bases unmatched to any gene: 5. CDR3 region: CASSQERQGAYEQYF. CDR3 nucleotide sequence: TGTGCCAGCAGCCAAGAACGGCAGGGGGCTTACGAGCAGTACTTC.

The rearrangement links TRBV7-9 to TRBJ2-5; TRBD1 aligns across 9 bases. This CDR3 is 13 amino acids long. CDR1 is SEHNR and CDR2 is FQNEAQ in the germline V gene (reference sequence). V lost 6 bases to trimming and J lost 8 bases; unmatched junction nucleotides: 7. CDR3 in amino acids: CASRAGTGSTQYF. For the CDR3, the DNA is TGTGCCAGCAGAGCCGGGACAGGGTCAACCCAGTACTTC.

The CDR3 coding sequence is TGTGCCAGCACCTTGAGTAGAAACACCATATATTTT. Its translation: CASTLSRNTIYF. The V call is TRBV12-3 or TRBV12-4, the J call TRBJ1-3; D call uncertain. V lost 7 bases and J 5 bases, leaving 9 bases between the germline ends. There are 12 residues in the CDR3.